The 5 T cell receptor beta chains presented below share a single source sample, sequenced in a study of CD8+ T cells in alopecia areata. RNA extraction was followed by reverse transcription into cDNA, which acted as the sequencing template. TCRdb's copy holds only in-frame clones and misses some; the assay was immunoSEQ multiplex PCR. The profile shows around 97,000 clones, 55% of them singletons. Sequencing was done on a sample of CD4+ T cells sorted from blood. Receptors were obtained from a human donor in good health.

The chain uses TRBV29-1 and TRBJ2-7; 10 bases align to TRBD2. The CDR3 extends over 13 amino acids. The J segment lost 2 bases and the V segment lost 4 bases, leaving 2 bases of the junction unmatched. Germline V gene data show CDR1 as SQVTM and CDR2 as ANQGSEA. This CDR3 is CSVGGTSAYEQYF. Written as DNA, the CDR3 is TGCAGCGTTGGTGGGACTAGCGCCTACGAGCAGTACTTC.

The chain links TRBV6-5 to TRBJ1-1, with TRBD1 as a possible D gene (6 bases). Trimming shortened V by 0 bases and J by 2 bases, and 7 bases separated the two germline ends. The germline V gene encodes CDR1 MNHEY and CDR2 SVGAGI. There are 14 residues in the CDR3. DNA for the CDR3: TGTGCCAGCAGTTACTCCAGGGGTAACACTGAAGCTTTCTTT. Translating it yields CASSYSRGNTEAFF.

V and J are TRBV5-1 and TRBJ1-6, with 7 positions matching TRBD1. Per the germline V gene, CDR1 is SGHRS and CDR2 is YFSETQ. V lost 0 bases and J lost 7; bases outside the gene matches: 1. The CDR3 consists of 14 residues. CDR3 nucleotide sequence: TGCGCCAGCAGCTTGGGACAGGGAAATTCACCCCTCCACTTT. Translating it yields CASSLGQGNSPLHF.

This chain links TRBV7-2 with TRBJ2-1; D remains unclear. Germline V gene data show CDR1 as SGHTA and CDR2 as FQGNSA. The V end lost 2 bases, the J end lost 9 bases, and 14 bases lay between the germline ends. The CDR3 has 14 amino acids. Here the CDR3 reads CASSLRREGSEQFF. The CDR3 nucleotides are TGTGCCAGCAGCTTAAGAAGGGAAGGTAGTGAGCAGTTCTTC.

The genes are TRBV9 and TRBJ2-3, with 13 nucleotides matching TRBD2. CDR3 length: 16 residues. J lost 4 bases, V lost 4 bases, and 6 bases had no gene match. CDR1 is SGDLS and CDR2 is YYNGEE in the germline V gene. The CDR3: CASSPRLAGGSDTQYF. The CDR3 nucleotides are TGTGCCAGCAGCCCCCGACTAGCGGGGGGCTCAGATACGCAGTATTTT.